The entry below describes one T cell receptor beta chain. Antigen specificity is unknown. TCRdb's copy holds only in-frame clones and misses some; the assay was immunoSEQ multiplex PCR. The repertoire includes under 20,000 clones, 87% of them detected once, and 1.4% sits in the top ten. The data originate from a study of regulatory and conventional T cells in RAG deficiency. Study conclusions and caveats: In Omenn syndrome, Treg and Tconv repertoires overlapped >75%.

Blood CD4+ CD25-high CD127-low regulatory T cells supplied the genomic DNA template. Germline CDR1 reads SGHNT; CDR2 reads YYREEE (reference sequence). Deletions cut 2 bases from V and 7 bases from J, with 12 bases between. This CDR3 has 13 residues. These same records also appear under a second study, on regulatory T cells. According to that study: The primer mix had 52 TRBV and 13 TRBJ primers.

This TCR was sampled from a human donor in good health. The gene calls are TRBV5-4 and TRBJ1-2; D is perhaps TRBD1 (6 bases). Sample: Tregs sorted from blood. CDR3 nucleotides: TGTGCCAGCAGCTTACAGGGAGGTGGTGGCTACACCTTC. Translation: CASSLQGGGGYTF.